This T cell receptor beta chain was captured by sequencing in a study of T cells in Graves' hyperthyroidism and ophthalmopathy (dated by TCRdb to 2018 to 2020). Concerning the study at large: Peripheral blood samples were taken at the time of initial diagnosis, prior to any treatment. Following sampling, methimazole starting at 30 mg daily was given to hyperthyroidism patients, and high-dose intravenous methylprednisolone was given to ophthalmopathy patients. To identify TCR V-J signatures that set the groups apart, the researchers used a discovery cohort of 100 patients, made up of fewer than 50 with Graves' ophthalmopathy and about 60 with stable Graves' hyperthyroidism. The paper describes TCR Vbeta CDR3 sequencing of fewer than 150 peripheral blood samples, made up of some 40 ophthalmopathy patients, 70 to 80 hyperthyroidism patients and 17 progressor patients. Thyroid tissue and blood T-cell repertoires from roughly six Graves' hyperthyroidism patients were also compared in the study. Prospective prediction of ophthalmopathy was tested in an independent validation cohort of approximately 19 hyperthyroidism patients and around 16 patients who later progressed to ophthalmopathy. For training and testing, the 100 or so patients in the discovery cohort were randomly divided in a 7:3 ratio. Study-wide findings and limitations: Most expanded thyroid clonotypes (frequency above 0.001) were also detected in blood, a finding suggesting that blood repertoires may reflect thyroid immune responses. A 13 V-J signature model separated ophthalmopathy from stable hyperthyroidism, with approximately 87% sensitivity and around 84% specificity in cross-validation and 80%/75% in testing. In validation, progression to ophthalmopathy was predicted by the model with about 70% sensitivity and roughly 76% specificity, a median of approximately 6.5 months before onset. Sample size was not statistically predetermined, and blinding of investigators to group allocation was not performed.

The CDR3 has 15 amino acids, counting the end cysteine and phenylalanine. Just CDR3 DNA is preserved here, 45 bases in frame from base 1. In the germline V gene (reference sequence), CDR1 corresponds to MNHEY and CDR2 to SMNVEV. V was cut back by 6 bases and J by 1 base, leaving a gap of 15 bases between them. The TCR beta CDR3 regions were amplified from RNA transcripts. The first round of RT-PCR for the TCR CDR3 was performed with the HTBI primer set and the Qiagen OneStep RT-PCR kit. Libraries were constructed in a second round of multiplex PCR, after which size selection and purification were carried out. Paired-end sequencing of the libraries was performed with 100 bp reads on an Illumina HiSeq2000. In the original analysis: SOAPnuke was used to process the raw data, throwing out any read that contained adapters or uncalled bases, had a mean Phred below 15, or lacked an exact constant-primer or identifier match. COPE v1.2.5 was used to merge the high-quality paired reads, and each unique nucleotide sequence was defined as a clonotype. MiTCR v1.1 was used to align clonotypes to the IMGT TRBV, TRBD and TRBJ reference segments. The analysis was restricted to V-J combinations with a frequency above 0.0001, which together covered about 99% of the repertoires. The TCS score was defined as F50 (clonal expansion) divided by E x V (chaos), with BLOSUM62-based TCRdist calculated between CDR3 peptides within each V-J. Welch's t-statistics and random forest reduced 514 V-J features to roughly 13, which were used in a naive Bayes classifier (R e1071). TCRdb trimmed public reads at Q25 via fastp, called clones via MiXCR and kept in-frame beta chains. Here each entry gathers all rows of one CDR3 protein and keeps the most common genes and DNA. These V and J calls rely on TCRdb rather than the paper's analysis. Present in this sample are about 480,000 distinct CDR3 sequences, approximately 22% of which were seen just once. Together, the top ten hold approximately 49% of the sample.

Moderately to severely active disease, a Clinical Activity Score of at least 3, a NOSPECS grade of at least 4, and a duration under 3 months were present in ophthalmopathy patients. Exclusion was applied to patients with uncontrolled infections, other autoimmune diseases, pregnancy or lactation. Diagnoses relied on clinical symptoms, serum thyroxine and TRAb, thyroid ultrasound and orbital computed tomography. PBMCs were isolated from 7.5 to 10 ml of fresh peripheral blood by Ficoll-Paque density gradient centrifugation. Total RNA was extracted using Trizol reagent, and RNA quality was assessed on an Agilent 2100 Bioanalyzer. At least ten counts were recorded for this clonotype. Its recognized antigen is unknown. No qualities accompany the bases; no much larger clone lies one base away.

The chain is encoded by TRBV27 joined to TRBJ1-1; the D region possibly corresponds to TRBD1 (5 bases align). This TCR derives from a woman in her 70s with Graves' ophthalmopathy. The specimen sequenced was blood. At the DNA level, the sequence is TGTGCCAGCAGATACCGGCTAGACAGGAACACTGAAGCTTTCTTT. Its protein reads: CASRYRLDRNTEAFF.